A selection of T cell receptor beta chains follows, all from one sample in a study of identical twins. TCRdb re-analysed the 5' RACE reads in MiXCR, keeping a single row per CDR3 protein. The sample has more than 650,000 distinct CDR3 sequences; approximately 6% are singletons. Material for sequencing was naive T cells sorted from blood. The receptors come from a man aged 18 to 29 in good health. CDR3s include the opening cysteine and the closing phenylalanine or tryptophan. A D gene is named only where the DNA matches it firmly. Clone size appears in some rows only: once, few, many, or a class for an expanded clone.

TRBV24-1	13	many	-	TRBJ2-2	CATSGRSAGELFF	TGTGCCACCAGTGGTAGGTCTGCCGGGGAGCTGTTTTTT
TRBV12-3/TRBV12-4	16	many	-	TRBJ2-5	CASSLEGGGVGETQYF	TGTGCCAGCAGCTTAGAAGGAGGGGGCGTCGGAGAGACCCAGTACTTC
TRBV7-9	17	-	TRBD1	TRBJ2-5	CASSQAQGARGQETQYF	TGTGCCAGCAGTCAAGCCCAGGGGGCGCGAGGGCAAGAGACCCAGTACTTC
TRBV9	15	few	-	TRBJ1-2	CASSVAQGVGYGYTF	TGTGCCAGCAGCGTAGCTCAAGGCGTGGGCTATGGCTACACCTTC
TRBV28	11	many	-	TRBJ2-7	CASSFLYEQYF	TGTGCCAGCAGTTTTCTCTACGAGCAGTACTTC
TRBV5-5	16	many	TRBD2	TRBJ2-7	CASHLGLAGTPYEQYF	TGTGCCAGCCACCTGGGGCTAGCGGGAACACCTTACGAGCAGTACTTC
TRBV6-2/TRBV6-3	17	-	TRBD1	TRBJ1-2	CASRPGTGGVWGYGYTF	TGTGCCAGCAGACCCGGGACAGGAGGGGTCTGGGGCTATGGCTACACCTTC
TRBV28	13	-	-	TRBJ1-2	CASSSTVFGGYTF	TGTGCCAGCAGCTCAACGGTGTTTGGTGGCTACACCTTC
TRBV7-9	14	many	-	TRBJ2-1	CASSLVPFNNEQFF	TGTGCCAGCAGCTTAGTCCCATTCAACAATGAGCAGTTCTTC
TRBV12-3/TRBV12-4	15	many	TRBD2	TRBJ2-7	CASSLVQAGAGEQYF	TGTGCCAGCAGTTTAGTTCAAGCGGGGGCCGGCGAGCAGTACTTC
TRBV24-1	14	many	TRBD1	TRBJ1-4	CATSATGGTEKLFF	TGTGCCACCAGTGCGACAGGGGGCACTGAAAAACTGTTTTTT
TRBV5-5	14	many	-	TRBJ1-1	CASSFTDENTEAFF	TGTGCCAGCAGCTTCACGGACGAGAACACTGAAGCTTTCTTT
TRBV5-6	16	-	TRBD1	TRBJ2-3	CASSLVWQGVTDTQYF	TGTGCCAGCAGCTTGGTTTGGCAGGGGGTGACAGATACGCAGTATTTT
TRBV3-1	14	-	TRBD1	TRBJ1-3	CATAIRQGTDTIYF	TGTGCCACCGCCATAAGACAGGGGACAGACACCATATATTTT
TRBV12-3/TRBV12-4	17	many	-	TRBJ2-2	CASTSRVGGLGTGELFF	TGTGCCAGCACTTCACGGGTGGGCGGCCTCGGGACCGGGGAGCTGTTTTTT
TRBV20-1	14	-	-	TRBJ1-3	CSARGAGSGNTIYF	TGCAGTGCTAGAGGGGCAGGCTCTGGAAACACCATATATTTT
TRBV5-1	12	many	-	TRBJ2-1	CASSLETRQQFF	TGCGCCAGCAGCTTGGAGACCCGCCAGCAGTTCTTC
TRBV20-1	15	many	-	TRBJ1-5	CSASPLSGNIKPQHF	TGCAGTGCTAGCCCGTTATCGGGCAATATCAAGCCCCAGCATTTT
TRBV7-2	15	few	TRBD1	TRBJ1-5	CASSYQGGSNQPQHF	TGTGCCAGCAGCTACCAGGGGGGAAGCAATCAGCCCCAGCATTTT
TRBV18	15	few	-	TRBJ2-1	CASSPPSPGPHEQFF	TGTGCCAGCTCACCCCCGTCCCCAGGACCACATGAGCAGTTCTTC
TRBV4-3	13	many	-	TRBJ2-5	CASSQERGKTQYF	TGCGCCAGCAGCCAAGAACGGGGAAAGACCCAGTACTTC